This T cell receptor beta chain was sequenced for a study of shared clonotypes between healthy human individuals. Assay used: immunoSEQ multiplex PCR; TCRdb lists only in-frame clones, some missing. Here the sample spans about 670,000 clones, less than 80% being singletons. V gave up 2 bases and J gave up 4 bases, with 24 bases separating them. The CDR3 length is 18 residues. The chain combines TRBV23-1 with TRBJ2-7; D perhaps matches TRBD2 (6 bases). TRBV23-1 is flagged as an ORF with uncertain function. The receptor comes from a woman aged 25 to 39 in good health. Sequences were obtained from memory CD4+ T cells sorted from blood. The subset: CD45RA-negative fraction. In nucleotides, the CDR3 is TGCGCCAGCAGTCAAACGGGGGAACTACCACCGGAGTATTACGAGCAGTACTTC. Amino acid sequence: CASSQTGELPPEYYEQYF.